These 5 T cell receptor beta chains were all obtained from the same sample, sequenced in a study of cytotoxic CD8 clonotypes in ibrutinib-treated CLL. The method was immunoSEQ multiplex PCR; TCRdb's version includes in-frame clones alone and lacks a portion of them. The data show some 140,000 clones, roughly three quarters seen once. This sample comprised PBMCs, obtained after 12 months of ibrutinib treatment. The receptors here all came from a human donor with chronic lymphocytic leukemia.

The chain combines TRBV11-2 with TRBJ2-1; 12 bases line up with TRBD2. This CDR3 has 17 amino acids. CDR1 and CDR2 (germline): SGHAT, FQNNGV. Trimming at V came to 5 bases and at J to 2 bases, leaving 7 bases not matched to a gene. The CDR3 sequence: CASSTRLAGGAYNEQFF. The CDR3 DNA follows: TGTGCCAGCAGCACCCGGCTAGCGGGAGGGGCCTACAATGAGCAGTTCTTC. Variable domain in full (rest from reference TRBV11-2 and TRBJ2-1): EAGVAQSPRYKIIEKRQSVAFWCNPISGHATLYWYQQILGQGPKLLIQFQNNGVVDDSQLPKDRFSAERLKGVDSTLKIQPAKLEDSAVYLCASSTRLAGGAYNEQFFGPGTRLTVL.

The rearrangement joins TRBV29-1 to TRBJ2-7; 7 bases fit TRBD1. The length of the CDR3 is 11 residues. The germline V gene encodes CDR1 SQVTM and CDR2 ANQGSEA. Unmatched junction bases numbered 4, after V lost 8 bases and J lost 3 bases. The CDR3 loop reads CSIGTDYEQYF. Written as DNA, the CDR3 is TGCAGCATAGGGACAGACTACGAGCAGTACTTC.

The CDR3 loop reads CASSFSVDGYTF. The CDR3 DNA follows: TGTGCCAGCAGCTTTTCAGTGGATGGCTACACCTTC. V gene TRBV7-9 combines with J gene TRBJ1-2, with unresolved D. Germline CDR1 SEHNR, CDR2 FQNEAQ (reference sequence). This CDR3 comprises 12 residues. V shed 3 bases and J shed 6 bases, with 8 bases lying between them.

V gene TRBV15 combines with J gene TRBJ2-7; 8 positions match TRBD2. Germline CDR1 is LNHNV and CDR2 is YYDKDF (reference sequence). Trimming at V came to 0 bases and at J to 2 bases, leaving 6 bases not matched to a gene. The CDR3 has 16 residues. The CDR3 DNA reads TGTGCCACCAGCAGAGATTCCGGGAGGGTCCCCTACGAGCAGTACTTC. Its protein is CATSRDSGRVPYEQYF.

The chain is built from TRBV7-9 and TRBJ1-2; D perhaps matches TRBD1 (6 bases). The CDR3 is 15 amino acids. Deletions cut 1 base from V and 7 bases from J, with 16 bases between. CDR1 is SEHNR and CDR2 is FQNEAQ in the germline V gene (reference sequence). As DNA, the CDR3 is TGTGCCAGCAGCTTAGAAACGGGGGGCGTCGGTGGCTACACCTTC. It yields the protein CASSLETGGVGGYTF.